This record covers a single T cell receptor beta chain. The source of the sample is a study of blood T cell repertoires in COVID-19. Patients from Seattle were sampled longitudinally, starting during active infection. The CDR3 contains 15 residues. V lost 2 bases and J 6 bases, leaving 15 bases between the germline ends. Germline V gives CDR1 LGHNA, CDR2 YNFKEQ. Sequencing used immunoSEQ multiplex PCR; TCRdb keeps in-frame clones, though not all of them. The sample lists 250,000 or so clones, 80% to 95% occurring once. The chain has TRBV4-2 and TRBJ2-3, with D perhaps matching TRBD2 (5 bases). The receptor was derived from a man aged 25-40 years with COVID-19, enrolled during active disease. Sequenced sample: peripheral blood. The CDR3 DNA reads as TGTGCCAGCAGCCAAAGTCCCGGGGTGAAGGATACGCAGTATTTT. It encodes CASSQSPGVKDTQYF.